This T cell receptor beta chain was identified during a study of human T cells and chemical hapten exposure. About the research overall: Patients were mainly female, each with alopecia areata, totalis or universalis.

The study's findings and limits: Expanded TCRs produced significantly more large CDR3 similarity clusters than controls did. PT1 expanded TCR counts and patch test score were linked, and their correlation was positive.

Described time point: pre-sensitization, week 0. Treatment meaning: therapeutic diphenylcyclopropenone sensitization with weekly scalp DPC. Unseparated into fractions, whole blood served as the source from which total RNA was extracted. TCRdb independently ran MiXCR on the RACE reads; one entry per CDR3 protein. The data hold 60,000 to 70,000 distinct CDR3 sequences, with roughly 11% observed a single time. Looked up from germline, CDR1 is LGHNA and CDR2 is YNFKEQ. CDR3 size: 17 residues. V lost 3 bases and J lost 2; bases outside the gene matches: 5. This clonotype was detected ten times or more. Its antigen is unidentified.

The sequencing here drew on whole blood, taken in connection with sensitization to the hapten diphenylcyclopropenone (DPC). The chain has TRBV4-2 and TRBJ2-2, with 11 bases identical to TRBD2. This sequence originates from a woman between 50 and 59 years old with alopecia areata. Some clones in this sample may be carry-over from other donors' samples. DNA for the CDR3: TGTGCCAGCAGCCATACCGGGACTAGCGGTAACACCGGGGAGCTGTTTTTT. It codes for CASSHTGTSGNTGELFF.